The rows below give T cell receptor beta chains drawn from one sample of a study of blood T cell repertoires in COVID-19. Assay: immunoSEQ multiplex PCR; the TCRdb copy retains only in-frame clones and omits some. The sample records roughly 360,000 clones, approximately 88% being singletons. The sequenced sample consisted of PBMCs or T cells enriched from blood (not recorded which). All receptors come from a woman aged 25-40 years with acute COVID-19. The CDR3 runs from the conserved cysteine through the conserved F or W. The D gene is left open where the match is weak. Part of the rows lack a size; the others show once, few, many or a class for expanded clones.

NA | NA | TRBJ1-1 | TRBV7-2 | CASSAGRQNTEAFF | TGTGCCAGCAGCGCGGGACGGCAGAACACTGAAGCTTTCTTT
NA | NA | TRBJ2-1 | TRBV9 | CASSVLPLSAYNEQFF | TGTGCCAGCAGCGTCTTACCCCTATCCGCCTACAATGAGCAGTTCTTC
NA | TRBD2 | TRBJ2-1 | TRBV4-1 | CASSQELARSYNEQFF | TGCGCCAGCAGCCAAGAACTAGCGAGGTCCTACAATGAGCAGTTCTTC
NA | NA | TRBJ1-4 | TRBV12-3/TRBV12-4 | CASSRIEREKLFF | TGTGCCAGCAGCCGTATAGAGAGAGAAAAACTGTTTTTT
NA | NA | TRBJ2-1 | TRBV9 | CASSASGTGTNEQFF | TGTGCCAGCAGCGCCTCCGGGACTGGAACTAATGAGCAGTTCTTC
NA | TRBD2 | TRBJ2-7 | TRBV6-5 | CASQRGGGFIGQYF | TGTGCCAGCCAACGGGGGGGCGGATTTATAGGGCAGTACTTC
NA | NA | TRBJ1-2 | TRBV18 | CASSPPGTLYGYTF | TGTGCCAGCTCACCCCCCGGGACACTCTATGGCTACACCTTC
NA | NA | TRBJ1-5 | TRBV5-1 | CASSFSPGLNQPQHF | TGCGCCAGCAGCTTTAGTCCAGGCCTCAATCAGCCCCAGCATTTT
NA | NA | TRBJ2-1 | TRBV7-3 | CASSPGGGSHNEQFF | TGTGCCAGCAGCCCTGGTGGGGGGTCTCACAATGAGCAGTTCTTC
NA | NA | TRBJ1-5 | TRBV7-3 | CASSLLGQPGQPQHF | TGTGCCAGCAGCTTACTTGGACAACCCGGTCAGCCCCAGCATTTT
NA | NA | TRBJ2-3 | TRBV19 | CASRIGGTGTDTQYF | TGTGCCAGTAGAATCGGAGGCACAGGCACAGATACGCAGTATTTT
once | TRBD1 | TRBJ1-1 | TRBV10-1 | CASSISGGTEAFF | TGCGCCAGCAGTATTTCAGGGGGCACTGAAGCTTTCTTT
NA | TRBD2 | TRBJ2-5 | TRBV3-1/TRBV3-2 | CASSPAGAGGGETQYF | TGTGCCAGCAGTCCCGCCGGAGCGGGGGGAGGAGAGACCCAGTACTTC
NA | TRBD1 | TRBJ1-3 | TRBV29-1 | CSVSHGTGDGNTIYF | TGCAGCGTTAGCCACGGGACAGGGGACGGAAACACCATATATTTT
NA | NA | TRBJ2-3 | TRBV2 | CASSEGLGTDTQYF | TGTGCCAGCAGTGAAGGACTAGGCACAGATACGCAGTATTTT
NA | TRBD1 | TRBJ1-2 | TRBV6-1 | CASSEGARGIYGYTF | TGTGCCAGCAGTGAAGGTGCCAGGGGGATTTATGGCTACACCTTC
NA | TRBD2 | TRBJ2-2 | TRBV7-9 | CASSGYTSATNTGELFF | TGTGCCAGCAGCGGATACACTAGCGCCACGAACACCGGGGAGCTGTTTTTT
NA | TRBD2 | TRBJ2-2 | TRBV5-1 | CASSGGSGGSDTGELFF | TGCGCCAGCAGCGGCGGGAGCGGGGGGTCGGACACCGGGGAGCTGTTTTTT
NA | TRBD1 | TRBJ1-4 | TRBV30 | CAWSVQGGNEKLFF | TGTGCCTGGAGTGTCCAGGGGGGCAATGAAAAACTGTTTTTT
few | NA | TRBJ2-1 | TRBV4-3 | CASSQSRGSYNEQFF | TGCGCCAGCAGCCAATCCAGGGGCTCCTACAATGAGCAGTTCTTC
few | TRBD1 | TRBJ1-2 | TRBV5-4 | CASSSRSPGTGNGYTF | TGTGCCAGCAGCTCCCGTAGTCCCGGGACAGGGAATGGCTACACCTTC
NA | TRBD2 | TRBJ2-1 | TRBV7-6 | CASSPAGGPYNEQFF | TGTGCCAGCAGTCCCGCGGGGGGGCCGTACAATGAGCAGTTCTTC
NA | TRBD2 | TRBJ2-1 | TRBV9 | CASRPSAGGREQFF | TGTGCCAGCAGGCCATCGGCGGGGGGCCGGGAGCAGTTCTTC
once | NA | TRBJ1-5 | TRBV11-3 | CASSLQHLTPGGSEYQPQHF | TGTGCCAGCAGCTTACAACACCTAACTCCGGGGGGAAGTGAGTATCAGCCCCAGCATTTT
NA | TRBD1 | TRBJ2-2 | TRBV6-2/TRBV6-3 | CASSDPTGTGVLGELFF | TGTGCCAGCAGCGACCCGACCGGGACAGGGGTTCTCGGGGAGCTGTTTTTT
NA | TRBD1 | TRBJ2-2 | TRBV10-2 | CASSQGAGAAGELFF | TGCGCCAGCAGCCAGGGGGCCGGAGCGGCCGGGGAGCTGTTTTTT
NA | TRBD1 | TRBJ1-5 | TRBV18 | CASSPETGGGLQPQHF | TGTGCCAGCTCACCCGAGACAGGGGGCGGCCTCCAGCCCCAGCATTTT
NA | NA | TRBJ1-2 | TRBV18 | CASSFNHLFAAYGYTF | TGTGCCAGCTCTTTTAACCACCTCTTCGCGGCCTATGGCTACACCTTC
once | TRBD2 | TRBJ2-2 | TRBV5-1 | CASTQRGGQTGELFF | TGCGCCAGCACACAACGGGGAGGGCAAACCGGGGAGCTGTTTTTT
NA | NA | TRBJ2-7 | TRBV30 | CAWRGPGFHEQYF | TGTGCCTGGAGGGGGCCGGGTTTCCACGAGCAGTACTTC
NA | NA | TRBJ2-1 | TRBV19 | CASTRGAEPNEQFF | TGTGCCAGTACCCGGGGAGCGGAACCCAATGAGCAGTTCTTC
NA | NA | TRBJ1-5 | TRBV6-1 | CASSEGWRGNQPQHF | TGTGCCAGCAGTGAAGGCTGGAGGGGCAATCAGCCCCAGCATTTT
once | NA | TRBJ1-3 | TRBV7-9 | CASSSTGNSGNTIYF | TGTGCCAGCAGCTCCACAGGGAACTCTGGAAACACCATATATTTT
NA | NA | TRBJ2-7 | TRBV6-2/TRBV6-3 | CASSYERHYEQYF | TGTGCCAGCAGTTACGAGCGGCACTACGAGCAGTACTTC
NA | NA | TRBJ2-1 | TRBV6-2/TRBV6-3 | CASSSLLAGLTGDEQFF | TGTGCCAGCAGTTCTCTACTGGCCGGACTAACTGGGGATGAGCAGTTCTTC
NA | TRBD1 | TRBJ1-2 | TRBV30 | CAWETGGTGGENGYTF | TGTGCCTGGGAAACTGGGGGGACAGGGGGCGAGAATGGCTACACCTTC
NA | TRBD1 | TRBJ1-2 | TRBV5-4 | CASSFRGRDYGYTF | TGTGCCAGCAGCTTCAGGGGGCGCGACTATGGCTACACCTTC
few | NA | TRBJ1-1 | TRBV7-9 | CASSLAKSVVDTEAFF | TGTGCCAGCAGCTTAGCCAAGTCAGTCGTGGACACTGAAGCTTTCTTT
NA | NA | TRBJ1-3 | TRBV24-1 | CATSDHTSSGNTIYF | TGTGCCACCAGTGATCATACATCCTCTGGAAACACCATATATTTT
NA | TRBD1 | TRBJ1-2 | TRBV2 | CASRAGTDYGYTF | TGTGCCAGCAGAGCCGGGACAGACTATGGCTACACCTTC
NA | NA | TRBJ2-2 | TRBV11-2 | CASSLLNTGELFF | TGTGCCAGCAGCTTACTGAACACCGGGGAGCTGTTTTTT
once | TRBD1 | TRBJ2-7 | TRBV19 | CASSAGQGRGVYYEQYF | TGTGCCAGTAGTGCGGGACAGGGGAGGGGGGTTTACTACGAGCAGTACTTC
NA | TRBD1 | TRBJ1-1 | TRBV12-3/TRBV12-4 | CATQTGRAFF | TGTGCCACCCAGACAGGGCGAGCTTTCTTT
NA | TRBD2 | TRBJ2-1 | TRBV7-3 | CASSPERGFSYNEQFF | TGTGCCAGCAGCCCAGAGCGGGGCTTCTCCTACAATGAGCAGTTCTTC
NA | TRBD1 | TRBJ1-4 | TRBV10-1 | CASSTDRDREKLFF | TGCGCCAGCAGTACGGACAGGGATCGAGAAAAACTGTTTTTT
once | TRBD1 | TRBJ1-3 | TRBV5-1 | CASSGGTGSTGNTIYF | TGCGCCAGCAGCGGCGGGACAGGGAGTACTGGAAACACCATATATTTT
NA | TRBD1 | TRBJ1-2 | TRBV7-8 | CASSRDRELYGYTF | TGTGCCAGCAGCCGAGACAGGGAGCTCTATGGCTACACCTTC
NA | NA | TRBJ2-7 | TRBV6-6 | CASSYSGQGTDEQYF | TGTGCCAGCAGTTACTCTGGGCAGGGTACCGACGAGCAGTACTTC